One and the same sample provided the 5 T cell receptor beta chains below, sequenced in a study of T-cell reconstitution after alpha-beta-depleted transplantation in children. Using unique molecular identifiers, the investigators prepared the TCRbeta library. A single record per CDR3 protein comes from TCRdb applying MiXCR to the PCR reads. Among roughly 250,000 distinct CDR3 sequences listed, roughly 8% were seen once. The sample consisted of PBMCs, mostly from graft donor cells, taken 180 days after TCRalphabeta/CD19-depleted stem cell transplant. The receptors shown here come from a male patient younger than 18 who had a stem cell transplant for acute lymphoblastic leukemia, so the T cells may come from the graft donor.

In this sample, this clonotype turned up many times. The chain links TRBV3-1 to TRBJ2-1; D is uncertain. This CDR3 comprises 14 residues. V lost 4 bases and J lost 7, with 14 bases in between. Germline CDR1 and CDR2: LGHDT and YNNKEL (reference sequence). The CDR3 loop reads CASSLKRLRNEQFF. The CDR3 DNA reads TGTGCCAGCAGCCTAAAGCGTTTGAGAAATGAGCAGTTCTTC.

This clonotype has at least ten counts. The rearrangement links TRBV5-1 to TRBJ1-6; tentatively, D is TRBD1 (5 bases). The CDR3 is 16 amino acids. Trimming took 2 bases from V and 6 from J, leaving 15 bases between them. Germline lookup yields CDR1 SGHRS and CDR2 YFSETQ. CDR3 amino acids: CASSLSGLNLNSPLHF. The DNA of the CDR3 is TGCGCCAGCAGCTTATCAGGGCTTAACCTTAATTCACCCCTCCACTTT. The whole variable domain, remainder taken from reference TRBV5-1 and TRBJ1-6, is KAGVTQTPRYLIKTRGQQVTLSCSPISGHRSVSWYQQTPGQGLQFLFEYFSETQRNKGNFPGRFSGRQFSNSRSEMNVSTLELGDSALYLCASSLSGLNLNSPLHFGNGTRLTVT.

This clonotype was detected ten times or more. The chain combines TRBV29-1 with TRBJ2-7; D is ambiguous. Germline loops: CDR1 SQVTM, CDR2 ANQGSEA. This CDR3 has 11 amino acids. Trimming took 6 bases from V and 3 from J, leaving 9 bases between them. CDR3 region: CSVPEGYEQYF. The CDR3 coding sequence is TGCAGCGTCCCCGAAGGCTACGAGCAGTACTTC.

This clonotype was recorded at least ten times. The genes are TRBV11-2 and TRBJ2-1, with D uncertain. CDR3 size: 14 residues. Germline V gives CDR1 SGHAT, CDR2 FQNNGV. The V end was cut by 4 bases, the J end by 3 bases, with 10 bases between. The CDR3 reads CASSSDRFYNEQFF. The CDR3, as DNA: TGTGCCAGCAGCTCGGACCGATTCTACAATGAGCAGTTCTTC.

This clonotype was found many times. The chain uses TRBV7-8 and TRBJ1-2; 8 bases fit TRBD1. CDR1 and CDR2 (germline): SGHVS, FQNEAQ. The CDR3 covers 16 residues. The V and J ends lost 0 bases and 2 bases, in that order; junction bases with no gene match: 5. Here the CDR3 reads CASSLAGTGSNYGYTF. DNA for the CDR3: TGTGCCAGCAGCTTAGCGGGGACAGGTTCGAACTATGGCTACACCTTC.